The T cell receptor beta chain under discussion was sequenced for a study of technical replicates of blood from several donors. The CDR3 spans 13 residues. The germline gives CDR1 SGHRS, CDR2 YFSETQ. V lost 0 bases to trimming and J lost 3 bases, with 6 bases between them. This table comes from immunoSEQ multiplex PCR, and its TCRdb copy is limited to in-frame clones, with some not included. The sample includes over 60,000 clones, nearly 90% of them seen just once. The clonotype originates from a human donor in good health. Some clones in this sample may be carry-over from other donors' samples. V gene TRBV5-1 combines with J gene TRBJ2-5; D unresolved. Specimen: PBMCs. The CDR3 loop reads CASSLASEETQYF. CDR3 nucleotides: TGCGCCAGCAGCTTGGCGTCAGAAGAGACCCAGTACTTC.